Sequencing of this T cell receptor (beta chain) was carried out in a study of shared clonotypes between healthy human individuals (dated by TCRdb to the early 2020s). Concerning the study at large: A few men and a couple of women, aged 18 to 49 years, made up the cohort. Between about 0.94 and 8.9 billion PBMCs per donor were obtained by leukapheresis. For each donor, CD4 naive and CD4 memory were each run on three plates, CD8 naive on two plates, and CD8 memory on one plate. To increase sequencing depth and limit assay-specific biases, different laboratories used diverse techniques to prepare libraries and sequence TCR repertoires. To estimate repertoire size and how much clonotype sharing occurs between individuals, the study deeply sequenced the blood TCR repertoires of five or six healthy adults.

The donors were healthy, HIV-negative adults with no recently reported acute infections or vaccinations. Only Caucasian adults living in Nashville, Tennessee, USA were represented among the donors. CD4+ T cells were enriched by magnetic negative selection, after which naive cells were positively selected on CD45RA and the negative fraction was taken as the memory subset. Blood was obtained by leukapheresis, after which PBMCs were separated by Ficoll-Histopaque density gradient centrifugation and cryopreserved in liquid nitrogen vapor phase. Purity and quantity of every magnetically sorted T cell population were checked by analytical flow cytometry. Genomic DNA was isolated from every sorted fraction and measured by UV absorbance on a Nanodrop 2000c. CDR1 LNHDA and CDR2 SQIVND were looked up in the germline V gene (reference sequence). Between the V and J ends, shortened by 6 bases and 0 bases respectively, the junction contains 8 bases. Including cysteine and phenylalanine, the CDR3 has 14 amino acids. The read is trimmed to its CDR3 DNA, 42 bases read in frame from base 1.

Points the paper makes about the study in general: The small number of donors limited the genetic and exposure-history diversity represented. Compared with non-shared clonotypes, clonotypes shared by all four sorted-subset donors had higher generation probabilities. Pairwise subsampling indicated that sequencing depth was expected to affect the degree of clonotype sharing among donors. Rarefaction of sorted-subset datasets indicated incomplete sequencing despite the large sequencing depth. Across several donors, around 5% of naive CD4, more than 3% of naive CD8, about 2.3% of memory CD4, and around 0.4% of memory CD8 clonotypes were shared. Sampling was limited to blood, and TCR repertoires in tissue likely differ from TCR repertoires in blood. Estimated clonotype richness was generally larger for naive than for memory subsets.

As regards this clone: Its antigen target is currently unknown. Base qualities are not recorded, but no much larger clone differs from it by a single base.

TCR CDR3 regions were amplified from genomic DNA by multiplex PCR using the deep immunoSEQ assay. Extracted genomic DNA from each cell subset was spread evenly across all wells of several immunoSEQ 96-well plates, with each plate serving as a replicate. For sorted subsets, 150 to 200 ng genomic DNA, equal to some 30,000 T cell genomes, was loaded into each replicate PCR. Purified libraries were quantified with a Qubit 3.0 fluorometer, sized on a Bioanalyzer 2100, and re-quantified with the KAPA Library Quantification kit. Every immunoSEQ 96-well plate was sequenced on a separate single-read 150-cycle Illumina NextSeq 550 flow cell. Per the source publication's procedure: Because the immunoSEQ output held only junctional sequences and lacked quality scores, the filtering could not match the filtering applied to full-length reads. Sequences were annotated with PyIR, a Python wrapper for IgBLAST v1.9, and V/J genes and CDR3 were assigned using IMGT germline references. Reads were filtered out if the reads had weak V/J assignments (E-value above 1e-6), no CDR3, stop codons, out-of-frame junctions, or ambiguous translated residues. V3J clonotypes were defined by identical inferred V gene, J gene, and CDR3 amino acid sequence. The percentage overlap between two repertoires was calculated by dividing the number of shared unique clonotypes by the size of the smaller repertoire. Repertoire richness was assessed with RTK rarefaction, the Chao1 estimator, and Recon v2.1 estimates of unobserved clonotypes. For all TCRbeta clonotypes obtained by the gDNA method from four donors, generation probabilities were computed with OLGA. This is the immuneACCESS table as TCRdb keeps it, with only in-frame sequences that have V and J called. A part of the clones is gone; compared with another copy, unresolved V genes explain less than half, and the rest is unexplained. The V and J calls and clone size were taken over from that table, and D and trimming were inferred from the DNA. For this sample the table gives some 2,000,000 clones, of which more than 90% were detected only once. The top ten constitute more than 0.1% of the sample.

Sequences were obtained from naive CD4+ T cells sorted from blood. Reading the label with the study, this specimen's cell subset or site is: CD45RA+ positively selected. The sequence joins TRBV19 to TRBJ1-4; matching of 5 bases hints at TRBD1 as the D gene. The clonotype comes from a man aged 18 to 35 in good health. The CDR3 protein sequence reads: CASSWGTTNEKLFF. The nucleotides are TGTGCCAGTAGCTGGGGGACAACTAATGAAAAACTGTTTTTT.